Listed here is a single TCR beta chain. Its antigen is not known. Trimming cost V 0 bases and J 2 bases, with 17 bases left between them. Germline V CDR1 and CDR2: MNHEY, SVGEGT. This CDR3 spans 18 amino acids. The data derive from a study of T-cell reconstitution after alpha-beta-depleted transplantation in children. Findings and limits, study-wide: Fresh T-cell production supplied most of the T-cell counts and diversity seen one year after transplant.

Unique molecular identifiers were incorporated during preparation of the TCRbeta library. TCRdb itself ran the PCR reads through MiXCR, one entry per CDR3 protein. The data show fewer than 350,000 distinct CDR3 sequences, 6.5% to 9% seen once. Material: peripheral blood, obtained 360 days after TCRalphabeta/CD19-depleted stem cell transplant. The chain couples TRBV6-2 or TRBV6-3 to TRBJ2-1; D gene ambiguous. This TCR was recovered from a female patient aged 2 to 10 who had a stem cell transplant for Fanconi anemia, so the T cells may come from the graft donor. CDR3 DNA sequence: TGTGCCAGCAGTTACTCCGGGCCTAGGACCTTCCCCTACAATGAGCAGTTCTTC. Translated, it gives CASSYSGPRTFPYNEQFF.